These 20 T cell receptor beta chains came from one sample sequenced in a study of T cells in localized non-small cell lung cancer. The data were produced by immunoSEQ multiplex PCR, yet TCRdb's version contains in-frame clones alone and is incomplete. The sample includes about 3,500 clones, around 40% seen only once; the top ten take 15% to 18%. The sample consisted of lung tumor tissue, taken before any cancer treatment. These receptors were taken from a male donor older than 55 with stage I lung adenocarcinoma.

Written as DNA, the CDR3 is TGTGCCAGCTCCCTTGAGGACACTGAAGCTTTCTTT. Its translation: CASSLEDTEAFF. The chain employs TRBV28 and TRBJ1-1; D is undetermined. The CDR3 runs to 12 residues. Germline V gene data show CDR1 as MDHEN and CDR2 as SYDVKM. Between the trimmed V and J ends, which lost 8 bases and 3 bases, there was a span of 10 bases.

CDR3 bases: TGTGCCAGCAGTTATTCGGGACTAGCCCAAGACGGCTCCTACGAGCAGTACTTC. Residues: CASSYSGLAQDGSYEQYF. The chain couples TRBV6-8 to TRBJ2-7; 9 nucleotides match TRBD2. Germline assignment: CDR1 MNHGY and CDR2 SAAAGT. The CDR3 sequence is 18 residues long. The V gene end was trimmed by 3 bases and the J gene end by 0 bases; junction bases not matched to a gene: 12.

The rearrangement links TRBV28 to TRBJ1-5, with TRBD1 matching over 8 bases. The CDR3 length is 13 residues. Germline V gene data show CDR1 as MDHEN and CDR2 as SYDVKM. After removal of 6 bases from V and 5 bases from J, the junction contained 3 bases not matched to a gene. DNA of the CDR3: TGTGCCAGCAGGACAGGGGAGGATCAGCCCCAGCATTTT. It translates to CASRTGEDQPQHF.

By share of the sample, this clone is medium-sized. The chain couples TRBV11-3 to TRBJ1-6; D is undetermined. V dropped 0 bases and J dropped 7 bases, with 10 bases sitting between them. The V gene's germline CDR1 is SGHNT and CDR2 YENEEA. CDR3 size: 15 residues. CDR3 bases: TGTGCCAGCAGCTTAGATTCCCCCTCCAATTCACCCCTCCACTTT. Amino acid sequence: CASSLDSPSNSPLHF. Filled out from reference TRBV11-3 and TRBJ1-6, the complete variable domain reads EAGVVQSPRYKIIEKKQPVAFWCNPISGHNTLYWYLQNLGQGPELLIRYENEEAVDDSQLPKDRFSAERLKGVDSTLKIQPAELGDSAVYLCASSLDSPSNSPLHFGNGTRLTVT.

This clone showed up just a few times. The CDR3 protein is CASTPPANTEAFF. CDR3 nucleotides: TGTGCCAGCACCCCTCCAGCCAACACTGAAGCTTTCTTT. The chain recombines TRBV28 with TRBJ1-1; D is ambiguous. V was pared by 7 bases and J by 2 bases, with 11 bases between. The CDR3 is 13 amino acids. The germline gives CDR1 MDHEN, CDR2 SYDVKM.

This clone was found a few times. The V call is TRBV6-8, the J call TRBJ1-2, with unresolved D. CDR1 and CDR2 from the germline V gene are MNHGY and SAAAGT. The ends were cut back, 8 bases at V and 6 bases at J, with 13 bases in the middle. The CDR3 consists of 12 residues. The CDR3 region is CASDDVENGYTF. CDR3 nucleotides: TGTGCCAGCGATGACGTAGAGAATGGCTACACCTTC.

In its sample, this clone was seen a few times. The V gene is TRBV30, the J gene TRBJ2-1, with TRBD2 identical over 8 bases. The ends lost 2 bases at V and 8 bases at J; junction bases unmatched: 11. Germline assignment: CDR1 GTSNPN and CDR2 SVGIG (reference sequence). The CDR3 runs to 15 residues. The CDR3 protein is CAWSHLGLASDEQFF. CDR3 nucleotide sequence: TGTGCCTGGAGTCACCTCGGACTAGCTTCAGATGAGCAGTTCTTC.

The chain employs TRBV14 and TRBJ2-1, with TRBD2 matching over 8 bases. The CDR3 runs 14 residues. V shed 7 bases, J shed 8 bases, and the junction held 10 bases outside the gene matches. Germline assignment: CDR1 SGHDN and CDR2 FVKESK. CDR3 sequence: CASNRPGLDYEQFF. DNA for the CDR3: TGTGCCAGCAACCGACCGGGACTAGATTATGAGCAGTTCTTC. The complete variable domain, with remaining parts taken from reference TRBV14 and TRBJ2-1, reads EAGVTQFPSHSVIEKGQTVTLRCDPISGHDNLYWYRRVMGKEIKFLLHFVKESKQDESGMPNNRFLAERTGGTYSTLKVQPAELEDSGVYFCASNRPGLDYEQFFGPGTRLTVL.

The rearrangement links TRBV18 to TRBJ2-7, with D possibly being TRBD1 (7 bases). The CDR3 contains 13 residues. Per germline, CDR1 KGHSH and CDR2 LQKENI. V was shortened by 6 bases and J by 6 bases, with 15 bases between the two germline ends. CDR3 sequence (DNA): TGTGCCAGCTCCCCGAACAGGGGAGGCGAGCAGTACTTC. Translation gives CASSPNRGGEQYF.

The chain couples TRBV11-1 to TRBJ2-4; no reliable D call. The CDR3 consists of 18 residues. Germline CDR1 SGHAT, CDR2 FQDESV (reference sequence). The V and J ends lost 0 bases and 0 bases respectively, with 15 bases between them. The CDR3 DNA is TGTGCCAGCAGCTTAGCGTCCACAGCAAGTCTAGCCAAAAACATTCAGTACTTC. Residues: CASSLASTASLAKNIQYF.

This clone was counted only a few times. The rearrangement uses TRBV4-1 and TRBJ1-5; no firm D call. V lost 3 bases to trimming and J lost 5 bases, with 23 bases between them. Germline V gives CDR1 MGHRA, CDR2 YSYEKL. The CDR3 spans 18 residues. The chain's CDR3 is CASSQDRGPGGRDQPQHF. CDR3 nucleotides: TGCGCCAGCAGCCAGGACCGCGGTCCAGGCGGGCGGGATCAGCCCCAGCATTTT.

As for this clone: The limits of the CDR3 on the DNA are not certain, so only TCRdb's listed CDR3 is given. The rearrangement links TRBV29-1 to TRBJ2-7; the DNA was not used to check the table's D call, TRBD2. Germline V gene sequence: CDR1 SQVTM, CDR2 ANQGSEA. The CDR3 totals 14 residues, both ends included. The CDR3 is CSVVGEGSSYEQYF.

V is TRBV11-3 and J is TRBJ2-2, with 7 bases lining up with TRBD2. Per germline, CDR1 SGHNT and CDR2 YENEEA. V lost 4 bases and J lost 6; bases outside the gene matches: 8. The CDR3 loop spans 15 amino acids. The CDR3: CASSSYREGAGELFF. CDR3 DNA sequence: TGTGCCAGCAGCTCGTATAGGGAGGGAGCCGGGGAGCTGTTTTTT.

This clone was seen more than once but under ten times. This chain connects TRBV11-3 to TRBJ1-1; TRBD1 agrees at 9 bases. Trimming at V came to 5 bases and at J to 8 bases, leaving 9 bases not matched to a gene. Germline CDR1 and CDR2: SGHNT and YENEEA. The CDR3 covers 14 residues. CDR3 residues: CASSPILTGGEAFF. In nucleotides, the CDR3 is TGTGCCAGCAGCCCTATTCTCACAGGGGGCGAAGCTTTCTTT.

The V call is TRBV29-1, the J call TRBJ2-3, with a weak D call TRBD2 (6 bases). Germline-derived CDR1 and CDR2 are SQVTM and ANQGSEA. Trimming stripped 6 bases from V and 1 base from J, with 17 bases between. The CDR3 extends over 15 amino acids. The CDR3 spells CSVPAWGGGTDTQYF. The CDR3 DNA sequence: TGCAGCGTCCCTGCGTGGGGCGGGGGCACAGATACGCAGTATTTT.

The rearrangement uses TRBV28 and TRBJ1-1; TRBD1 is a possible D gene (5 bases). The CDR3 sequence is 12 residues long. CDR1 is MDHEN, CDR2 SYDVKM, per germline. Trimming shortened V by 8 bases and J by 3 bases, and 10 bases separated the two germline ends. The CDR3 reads CASRTIDTEAFF. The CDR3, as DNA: TGTGCCAGCCGGACAATCGACACTGAAGCTTTCTTT.

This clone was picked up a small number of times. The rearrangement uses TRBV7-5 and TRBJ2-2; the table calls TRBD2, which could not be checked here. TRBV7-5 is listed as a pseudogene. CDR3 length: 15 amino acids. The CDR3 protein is CASSFTSGFSGELFF. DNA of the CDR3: TGTGCCAGCAGCTTTACTAGCGGGTTTTCCGGGGAGCTGTTTTTT.

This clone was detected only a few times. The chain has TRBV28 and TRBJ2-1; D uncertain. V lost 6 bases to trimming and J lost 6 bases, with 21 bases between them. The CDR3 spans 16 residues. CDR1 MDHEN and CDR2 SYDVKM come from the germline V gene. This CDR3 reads CASSSTATTAGNEQFF. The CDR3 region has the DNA TGTGCCAGCAGCTCTACTGCGACGACCGCAGGCAATGAGCAGTTCTTC.

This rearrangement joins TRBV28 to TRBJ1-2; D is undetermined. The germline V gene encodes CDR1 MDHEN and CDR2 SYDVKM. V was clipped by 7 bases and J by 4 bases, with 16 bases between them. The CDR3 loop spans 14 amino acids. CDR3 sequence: CASKEGLPAYGYTF. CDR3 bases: TGTGCCAGCAAGGAGGGCCTACCCGCCTATGGCTACACCTTC.

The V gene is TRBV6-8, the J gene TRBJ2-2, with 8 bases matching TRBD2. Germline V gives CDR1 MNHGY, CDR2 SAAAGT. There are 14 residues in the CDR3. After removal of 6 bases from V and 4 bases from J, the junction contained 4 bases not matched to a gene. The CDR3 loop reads CASSYGGVTGELFF. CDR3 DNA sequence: TGTGCCAGCAGCTACGGGGGGGTCACCGGGGAGCTGTTTTTT.